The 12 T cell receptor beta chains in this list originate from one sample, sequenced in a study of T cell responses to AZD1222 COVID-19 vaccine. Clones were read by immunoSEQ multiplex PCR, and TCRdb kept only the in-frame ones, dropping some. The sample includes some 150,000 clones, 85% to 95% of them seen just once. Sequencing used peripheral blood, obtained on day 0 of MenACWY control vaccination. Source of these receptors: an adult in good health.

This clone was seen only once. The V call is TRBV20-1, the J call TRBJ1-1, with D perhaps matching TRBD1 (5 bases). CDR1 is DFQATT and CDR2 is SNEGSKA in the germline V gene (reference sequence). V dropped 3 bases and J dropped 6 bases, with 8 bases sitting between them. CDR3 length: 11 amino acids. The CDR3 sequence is CSASRASEAFF. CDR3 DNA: TGCAGTGCTAGCAGGGCATCTGAAGCTTTCTTT.

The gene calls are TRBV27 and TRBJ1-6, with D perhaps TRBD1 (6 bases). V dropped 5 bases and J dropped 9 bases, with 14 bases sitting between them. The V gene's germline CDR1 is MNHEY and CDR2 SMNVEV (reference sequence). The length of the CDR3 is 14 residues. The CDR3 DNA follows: TGTGCCAGCAGTGGGCGACAGGATCGTTCACCCCTCCACTTT. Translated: CASSGRQDRSPLHF.

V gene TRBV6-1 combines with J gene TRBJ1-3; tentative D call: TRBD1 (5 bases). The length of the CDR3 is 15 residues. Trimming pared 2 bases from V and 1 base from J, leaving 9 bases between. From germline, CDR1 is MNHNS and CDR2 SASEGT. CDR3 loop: CASSEQGTSGNTIYF. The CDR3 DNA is TGTGCCAGCAGTGAACAGGGTACATCTGGAAACACCATATATTTT.

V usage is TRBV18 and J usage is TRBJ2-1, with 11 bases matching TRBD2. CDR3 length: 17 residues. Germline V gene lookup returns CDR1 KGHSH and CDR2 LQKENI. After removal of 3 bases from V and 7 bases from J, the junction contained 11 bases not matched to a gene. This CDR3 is CASSPSQPGLAVNEQFF. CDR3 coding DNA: TGTGCCAGCTCACCGTCACAGCCGGGACTAGCGGTAAATGAGCAGTTCTTC.

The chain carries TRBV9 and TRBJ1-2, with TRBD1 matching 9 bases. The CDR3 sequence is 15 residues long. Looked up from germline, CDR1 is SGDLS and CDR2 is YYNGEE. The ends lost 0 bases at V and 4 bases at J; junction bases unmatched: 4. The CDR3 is CASSVAGQGLYGYTF. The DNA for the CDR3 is TGTGCCAGCAGCGTAGCGGGACAGGGCCTCTATGGCTACACCTTC.

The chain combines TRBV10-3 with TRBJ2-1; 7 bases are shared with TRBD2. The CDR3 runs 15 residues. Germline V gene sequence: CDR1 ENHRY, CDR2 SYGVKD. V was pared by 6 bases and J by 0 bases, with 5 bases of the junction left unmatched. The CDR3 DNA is TGTGCCATCAGCCAGCGGGGAAGCTCCTACAATGAGCAGTTCTTC. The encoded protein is CAISQRGSSYNEQFF.

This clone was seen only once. The DNA for the CDR3 is TGTGCCAGCGAGGGCAGGGGGGGGTACGAGCAGTACTTC. This encodes CASEGRGGYEQYF. The chain joins TRBV2 to TRBJ2-7; D possibly uses TRBD1 or TRBD2 (7 bases each). CDR1 is SNHLY, CDR2 FYNNEI, per germline. The CDR3 is made up of 13 amino acids. V lost 8 bases and J 4 bases, leaving 15 bases between the germline ends.

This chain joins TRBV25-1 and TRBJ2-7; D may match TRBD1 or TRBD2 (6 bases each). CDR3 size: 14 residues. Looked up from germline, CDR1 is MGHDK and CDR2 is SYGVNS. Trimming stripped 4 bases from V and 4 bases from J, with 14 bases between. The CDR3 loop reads CASSVPGEVYEQYF. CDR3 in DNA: TGTGCCAGCAGTGTGCCAGGGGAGGTATACGAGCAGTACTTC.

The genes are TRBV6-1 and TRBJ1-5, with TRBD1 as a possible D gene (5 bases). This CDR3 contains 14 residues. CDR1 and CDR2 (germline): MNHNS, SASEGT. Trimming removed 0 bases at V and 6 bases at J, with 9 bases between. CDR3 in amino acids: CASSEAGASQPQHF. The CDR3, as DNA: TGTGCCAGCAGTGAAGCAGGGGCGAGTCAGCCCCAGCATTTT.

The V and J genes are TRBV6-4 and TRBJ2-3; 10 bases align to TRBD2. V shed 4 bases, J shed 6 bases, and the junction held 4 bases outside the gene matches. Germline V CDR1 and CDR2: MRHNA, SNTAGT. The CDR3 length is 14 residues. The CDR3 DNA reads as TGTGCCAGCAGTGCCAGCGGGGGGGCCGATACGCAGTATTTT. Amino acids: CASSASGGADTQYF.

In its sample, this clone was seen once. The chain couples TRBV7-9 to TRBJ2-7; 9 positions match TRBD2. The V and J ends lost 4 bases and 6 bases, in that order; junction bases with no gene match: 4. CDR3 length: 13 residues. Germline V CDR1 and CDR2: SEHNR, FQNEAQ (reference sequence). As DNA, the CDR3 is TGTGCCAGCAGCTGGGGACTAGCCGCCGAGCAGTACTTC. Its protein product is CASSWGLAAEQYF.

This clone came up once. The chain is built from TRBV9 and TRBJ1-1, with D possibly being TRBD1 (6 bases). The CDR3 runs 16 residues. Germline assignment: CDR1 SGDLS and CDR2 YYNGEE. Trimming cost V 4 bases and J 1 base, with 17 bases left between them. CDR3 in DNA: TGTGCCAGCAGCATCCGGGACACAATAGGGAACACTGAAGCTTTCTTT. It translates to CASSIRDTIGNTEAFF.